Presented here are 3 T cell receptor beta chains from one specimen sequenced in a study of blood T cell repertoires in COVID-19. The data were produced by immunoSEQ multiplex PCR, yet TCRdb's version contains in-frame clones alone and is incomplete. Among more than 250,000 clones listed, about 90% were seen once. Sequencing was carried out using PBMCs or T cells enriched from blood (not recorded which). The receptors originated from a woman aged 25 to 39 who had recovered from COVID-19.

The chain employs TRBV18 and TRBJ1-1; tentative D call: TRBD1 (5 bases). Trimming pared 2 bases from V and 12 bases from J, leaving 10 bases between. The CDR3 extends over 11 amino acids. Germline CDR1 KGHSH, CDR2 LQKENI. This CDR3 reads CASSPTGGTFF. Written as DNA, the CDR3 is TGTGCCAGCTCACCAACGGGGGGGACTTTCTTT.

The V and J genes are TRBV2 and TRBJ1-2; the D gene is possibly TRBD1 (5 bases). Germline CDR1 is SNHLY and CDR2 is FYNNEI. Trimming pared 7 bases from V and 4 bases from J, leaving 16 bases between. This CDR3 spans 14 amino acids. Written as DNA, the CDR3 is TGTGCCAGCACACGACAGTCCCTCACCTATGGCTACACCTTC. Translating gives CASTRQSLTYGYTF.

This chain joins TRBV7-8 and TRBJ1-1; tentative D call: TRBD1 (5 bases). V dropped 2 bases and J dropped 7 bases, with 11 bases sitting between them. The CDR3 spans 13 residues. Germline CDR1 SGHVS, CDR2 FQNEAQ. In DNA form, the CDR3 reads TGTGCCAGCAGCTTACGGGTAGGGGTTGAAGCTTTCTTT. Encoded protein: CASSLRVGVEAFF.